This T cell receptor beta chain appears in the sequencing data of a study of Graves' ophthalmopathy and Graves' hyperthyroidism. Orbital computed tomography, thyroid ultrasound, TRAb, serum thyroxine and clinical symptoms formed the basis of diagnosis. A volume of over 9 ml of fresh peripheral blood supplied the PBMCs. RNA transcripts served as template for amplifying TCR beta CDR3 sequences. HTBI-primed RT-PCR formed the first round, and a multiplex PCR formed the second. TCRdb re-called the multiplex PCR reads with MiXCR, one entry per CDR3 protein. In the table there are 650,000 to 800,000 distinct CDR3 sequences, about two fifths of which are singletons. This CDR3 spans 13 amino acids. Trimming removed 7 bases at V and 3 bases at J, with 10 bases between.

The sequenced sample consisted of peripheral blood. This chain links TRBV12-3 or TRBV12-4 with TRBJ1-5, with D possibly TRBD1 on 5 matching bases. The clonotype comes from an adult man with Graves' ophthalmopathy. In DNA form, the CDR3 reads TGTGCCAGCACCTGGGGGGTCAATCAGCCCCAGCATTTT. It is translated as CASTWGVNQPQHF.